Listed here are 23 T cell receptor beta chains from one sample, sequenced in a study of blood T cells in healthy people across ages. Then a second PCR, running roughly 7 to 11 cycles, was carried out with a sample-barcoded 5' primer and a J-beta primer mix. Each CDR3 protein is one row after TCRdb ran MiXCR on the 5' RACE reads. The sample lists more than 1.4 million distinct CDR3 sequences, 35% to 45% occurring once. Sequencing was carried out using blood. These TCRs come from a woman aged 18-29 years in good health.

This clonotype appeared a few times. The chain uses TRBV20-1 and TRBJ2-1, with 7 positions matching TRBD2. The trim removed 3 bases at V and 3 bases at J, leaving 11 bases unmatched. CDR1 and CDR2 (germline): DFQATT, SNEGSKA (reference sequence). The CDR3 runs to 16 residues. The CDR3 DNA is TGCAGTGCTAGTAAGGAGGGAAGCGGGGTCTACAATGAGCAGTTCTTC. This encodes CSASKEGSGVYNEQFF.

This chain links TRBV20-1 with TRBJ1-2; D not certain. V shed 5 bases and J shed 10 bases, with 14 bases lying between them. The length of the CDR3 is 11 residues. CDR1 DFQATT and CDR2 SNEGSKA come from the germline V gene (reference sequence). The CDR3 nucleotides read TGCAGTGCTGGATTTACATCGGACTACACCTTC. Its translation is CSAGFTSDYTF.

V gene TRBV12-3 or TRBV12-4 combines with J gene TRBJ2-4; 7 bases are a match to TRBD1. The J call may be incorrect, as the DNA end agrees better with TRBJ2-7. The CDR3 is 15 residues long. CDR3 in DNA: TGTGCCAGCAGCCAAAGGACCCGAGGGGGCCACGAGCAGTACTTC. Protein sequence: CASSQRTRGGHEQYF.

The chain combines TRBV20-1 with TRBJ1-2; D might be TRBD1 (5 bases). The CDR3 has 12 amino acids. Germline assignment: CDR1 DFQATT and CDR2 SNEGSKA (reference sequence). The V and J ends lost 3 bases and 8 bases respectively, with 13 bases between them. The CDR3 is CSASFQGEGYTF. In DNA, the CDR3 is TGCAGTGCTAGCTTCCAGGGAGAGGGCTACACCTTC.

This clonotype turned up a few times. V and J are TRBV9 and TRBJ2-7; 7 nucleotides line up with TRBD2. The V gene end was trimmed by 3 bases and the J gene end by 3 bases; junction bases not matched to a gene: 12. Germline V CDR1 and CDR2: SGDLS, YYNGEE. The length of the CDR3 is 16 residues. For the CDR3, the DNA is TGTGCCAGCAGCGCGAGGGGAGGGATGCATTTCTACGAGCAGTACTTC. Its protein is CASSARGGMHFYEQYF.

This clonotype was observed a handful of times. The rearrangement links TRBV11-2 to TRBJ1-5; D gene unclear. The ends were cut back, 3 bases at V and 8 bases at J, with 11 bases in the middle. Germline V gene sequence: CDR1 SGHAT, CDR2 FQNNGV. This CDR3 region has 13 residues. The CDR3: CASSLAARKPQHF. The CDR3 coding sequence is TGTGCCAGCAGCTTGGCAGCTCGAAAGCCCCAGCATTTT.

The chain couples TRBV5-1 to TRBJ2-1, with 8 nucleotides matching TRBD1. Per germline, CDR1 SGHRS and CDR2 YFSETQ. The trim removed 4 bases at V and 10 bases at J, leaving 13 bases unmatched. This CDR3 region has 15 residues. The CDR3 is CASSTNRGSTYEQFF. The CDR3 nucleotides are TGCGCCAGCAGCACAAACAGGGGGTCAACCTACGAGCAGTTCTTC.

The J gene is TRBJ2-1, the V gene TRBV6-6, with 9 bases aligning to TRBD1. Trimming removed 8 bases from V and 5 bases from J; junction bases left unmatched: 16. Germline assignment: CDR1 MNHNY and CDR2 SVGAGI (reference sequence). The CDR3 totals 17 residues. CDR3 in DNA: TGTGCCAGCTCAATTAAAGCCGGGACAGGGAGCCACAATGAGCAGTTCTTC. This gives the protein CASSIKAGTGSHNEQFF.

This clonotype was recorded a few times. V and J are TRBV28 and TRBJ2-3; D possibly corresponds to TRBD1 (5 bases). This CDR3 has 16 amino acids. Germline V gene sequence: CDR1 MDHEN, CDR2 SYDVKM. V was clipped by 7 bases and J by 0 bases, with 17 bases between them. CDR3 amino acids: CASTPDRGRSTDTQYF. The CDR3 DNA reads as TGTGCCAGCACACCAGATAGGGGCAGGAGCACAGATACGCAGTATTTT.

CDR3 coding DNA: TGCAGTGCTAGAGAGGCCCAGGCGAGAGAGACCCAGTACTTC. Protein sequence: CSAREAQARETQYF. J is TRBJ2-7 and V is TRBV20-1; D not certain. The J call may not be correct, given that the DNA end is closer to TRBJ2-5. Germline V gives CDR1 DFQATT, CDR2 SNEGSKA (reference sequence). The CDR3 is 14 amino acids.

Only a few counts were recorded for this clonotype. This chain links TRBV2 with TRBJ2-7, with TRBD2 matching over 13 bases. Germline trimming cut 6 bases from V and 3 bases from J; bases unmatched to any gene: 2. This CDR3 has 14 amino acids. CDR1 is SNHLY and CDR2 is FYNNEI in the germline V gene. Here the CDR3 reads CASRGLAGFYEQYF. DNA of the CDR3: TGTGCCAGCAGGGGACTAGCGGGATTCTACGAGCAGTACTTC.

There are a few counts of this clonotype. This rearrangement joins TRBV6-2 or TRBV6-3 to TRBJ2-7; the D gene is possibly TRBD1 (6 bases). The CDR3 contains 14 residues. Germline V gene sequence: CDR1 MNHEY, CDR2 SVGEGT. V shed 6 bases and J shed 7 bases, with 19 bases lying between them. Written as DNA, the CDR3 is TGTGCCAGCAGCACGGCAAACAGGGTAGATGAGCAGTACTTC. This codes for CASSTANRVDEQYF.

In this sample, this clonotype turned up a few times. This chain joins TRBV10-3 and TRBJ1-4, with a weak D call TRBD1 (5 bases). The CDR3 runs 14 residues. V gave up 9 bases and J gave up 8 bases, with 19 bases separating them. From germline, CDR1 is ENHRY and CDR2 SYGVKD. CDR3 nucleotides: TGTGCCATTTCCCCGGGACTAATCGGCGAAAAACTGTTTTTT. Encoded protein: CAISPGLIGEKLFF.

There are a few counts of this clonotype. The chain links TRBV7-9 to TRBJ2-3; tentatively, D is TRBD1 or TRBD2 (6 bases each). Germline loops: CDR1 SEHNR, CDR2 FQNEAQ (reference sequence). The CDR3 covers 19 residues. Trimming left V 4 bases short and J 1 base short, with 24 bases between. DNA of the CDR3: TGTGCCAGCAGCTCCACCGCCAACTGGGGGCGGGACCGCACAGATACGCAGTATTTT. Protein sequence: CASSSTANWGRDRTDTQYF.

This clonotype was observed a few times. The rearrangement uses TRBV20-1 and TRBJ2-1; perhaps TRBD1 as D (6 bases). The CDR3 has 13 amino acids. Deletions cut 3 bases from V and 10 bases from J, with 16 bases between. The germline CDR1 and CDR2 sequences are DFQATT and SNEGSKA (reference sequence). CDR3 sequence: CSARSAGVEEQFF. In DNA form, the CDR3 reads TGCAGTGCTAGGTCCGCAGGGGTGGAAGAGCAGTTCTTC.

V is TRBV12-3 or TRBV12-4 and J is TRBJ1-1; TRBD1 might be the D (5 bases). The CDR3 loop spans 14 amino acids. V lost 10 bases, J lost 1 base, and 16 bases lay in between. The chain's CDR3 is CATDSGGSNTEAFF. For the CDR3, the DNA is TGTGCCACCGATTCTGGGGGGTCGAACACTGAAGCTTTCTTT.

The chain couples TRBV14 to TRBJ2-7, with TRBD2 identical over 10 bases. In germline, CDR1 is SGHDN, CDR2 FVKESK. The CDR3 is 17 amino acids. The V gene end was trimmed by 2 bases and the J gene end by 3 bases; junction bases not matched to a gene: 10. The CDR3 region has the DNA TGTGCCAGCAGCCAATGGGCTAGCGGGAGTGTAGTCTACGAGCAGTACTTC. Its translation is CASSQWASGSVVYEQYF.

V and J are TRBV24-1 and TRBJ2-5, with D tentatively TRBD2 (6 bases). The end of the DNA aligns better with TRBJ2-7, so the J call may be wrong. Germline assignment: CDR1 KGHDR and CDR2 SFDVKD. This CDR3 region has 11 residues. The CDR3: CATSLGGEQYF. DNA for the CDR3: TGTGCCACCAGTCTGGGGGGCGAGCAGTACTTC.

This clonotype has only a few counts. The chain uses TRBV10-2 and TRBJ1-1; TRBD1 agrees at 7 bases. The CDR3 loop spans 11 amino acids. In germline, CDR1 is WSHSY, CDR2 SAAADI. With 8 bases clipped from V and 7 bases from J, the junction kept 4 bases outside the gene matches. This CDR3 reads CASLQGLEAFF. CDR3 sequence (DNA): TGCGCCAGCCTACAGGGGCTTGAAGCTTTCTTT.

There are a few counts of this clonotype. The CDR3 DNA reads TGTGCCAGCAGCCCCCGACGGAACACTAACTATGGCTACACCTTC. Its protein product is CASSPRRNTNYGYTF. The V and J genes are TRBV3-1 and TRBJ1-2; D is unclear. Between the trimmed V and J ends, which lost 4 bases and 0 bases, there was a span of 12 bases. The CDR3 totals 15 residues. Looked up from germline, CDR1 is LGHDT and CDR2 is YNNKEL (reference sequence).

The V and J genes are TRBV6-1 and TRBJ1-5; 10 bases match TRBD1. Per the germline V gene, CDR1 is MNHNS and CDR2 is SASEGT. J lost 0 bases, V lost 5 bases, and 7 bases had no gene match. This CDR3 is 17 amino acids long. DNA for the CDR3: TGTGCCAGCAGTAGACACGGGACAGGGGATAGCAATCAGCCCCAGCATTTT. As protein: CASSRHGTGDSNQPQHF.

This clonotype occurred a few times. The rearrangement links TRBV20-1 to TRBJ2-1, with D perhaps matching TRBD1 or TRBD2 (5 bases each). The V gene lost 5 bases and the J gene lost 4 bases, with 12 bases spanning the gap. CDR1 is DFQATT and CDR2 is SNEGSKA in the germline V gene (reference sequence). The CDR3 is 13 residues long. The CDR3 is CSAPGTTYNEQFF. In nucleotides, the CDR3 is TGCAGTGCTCCCGGGACGACTTACAATGAGCAGTTCTTC.

The chain uses TRBV27 and TRBJ1-2; perhaps TRBD1 as D (5 bases). Germline CDR1 MNHEY, CDR2 SMNVEV (reference sequence). With 9 bases removed from V and 7 bases from J, the gap between germline ends came to 15 bases. The CDR3 covers 12 residues. Written as DNA, the CDR3 is TGTGCCAGTGGCCGGACACCTACTGGCTACACCTTC. Translating gives CASGRTPTGYTF.